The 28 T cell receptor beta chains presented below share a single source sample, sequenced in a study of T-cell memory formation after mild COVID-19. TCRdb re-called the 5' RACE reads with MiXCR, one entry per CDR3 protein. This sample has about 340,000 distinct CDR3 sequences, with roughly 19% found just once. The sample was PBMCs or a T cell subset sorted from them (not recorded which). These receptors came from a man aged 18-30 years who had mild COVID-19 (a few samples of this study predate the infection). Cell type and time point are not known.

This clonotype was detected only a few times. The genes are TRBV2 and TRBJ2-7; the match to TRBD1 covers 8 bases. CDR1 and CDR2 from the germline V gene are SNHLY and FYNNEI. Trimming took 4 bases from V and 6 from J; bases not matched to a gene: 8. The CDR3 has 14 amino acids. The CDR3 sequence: CASSARAGGLEQYF. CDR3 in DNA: TGTGCCAGCAGTGCTCGGGCAGGGGGCCTCGAGCAGTACTTC.

The CDR3 DNA reads TGTGCCAGCAGCGCCTGGGGACGGGCTAGCGGGAAAGATACGCAGTATTTT. Its protein is CASSAWGRASGKDTQYF. The rearrangement uses TRBV7-3 and TRBJ2-3; 9 nucleotides agree with TRBD2. The CDR3 contains 17 residues. CDR1 SGHTA and CDR2 FQGTGA come from the germline V gene. Trimming at V came to 5 bases and at J to 5 bases, leaving 14 bases not matched to a gene.

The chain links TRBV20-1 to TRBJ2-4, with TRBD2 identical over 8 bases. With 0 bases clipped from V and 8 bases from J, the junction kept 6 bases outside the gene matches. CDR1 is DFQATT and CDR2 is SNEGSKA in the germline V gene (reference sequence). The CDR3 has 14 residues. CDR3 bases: TGCAGTGCTAGAGAAGCGACTAGCGCTTACATTCAGTACTTC. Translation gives CSAREATSAYIQYF.

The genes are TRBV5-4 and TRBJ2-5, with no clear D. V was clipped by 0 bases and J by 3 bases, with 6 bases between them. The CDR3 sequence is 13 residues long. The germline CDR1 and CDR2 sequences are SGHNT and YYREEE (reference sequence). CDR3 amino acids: CASSLAWEETQYF. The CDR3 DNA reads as TGTGCCAGCAGCTTGGCCTGGGAAGAGACCCAGTACTTC.

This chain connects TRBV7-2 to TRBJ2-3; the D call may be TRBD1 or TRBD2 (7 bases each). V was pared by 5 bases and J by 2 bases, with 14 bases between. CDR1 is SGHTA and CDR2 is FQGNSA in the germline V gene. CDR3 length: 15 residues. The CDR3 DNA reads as TGTGCCAGCAGCCAGGGGGGGCTTAACACAGATACGCAGTATTTT. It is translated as CASSQGGLNTDTQYF.

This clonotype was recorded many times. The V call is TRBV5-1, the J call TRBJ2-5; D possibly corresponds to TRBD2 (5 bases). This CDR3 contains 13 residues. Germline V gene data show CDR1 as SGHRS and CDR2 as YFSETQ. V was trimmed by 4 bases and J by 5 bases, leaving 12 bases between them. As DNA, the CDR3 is TGCGCCAGCAGCCCGCCGAGGGCTGAGACCCAGTACTTC. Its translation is CASSPPRAETQYF. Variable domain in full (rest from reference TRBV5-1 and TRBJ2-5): KAGVTQTPRYLIKTRGQQVTLSCSPISGHRSVSWYQQTPGQGLQFLFEYFSETQRNKGNFPGRFSGRQFSNSRSEMNVSTLELGDSALYLCASSPPRAETQYFGPGTRLLVL.

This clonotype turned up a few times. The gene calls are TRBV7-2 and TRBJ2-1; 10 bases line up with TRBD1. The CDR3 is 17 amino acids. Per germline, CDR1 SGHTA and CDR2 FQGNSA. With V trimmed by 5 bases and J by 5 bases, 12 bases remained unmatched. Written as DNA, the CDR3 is TGTGCCAGCAGCCGAGCTACCGGGACAGGGGCACACAATGAGCAGTTCTTC. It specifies CASSRATGTGAHNEQFF.

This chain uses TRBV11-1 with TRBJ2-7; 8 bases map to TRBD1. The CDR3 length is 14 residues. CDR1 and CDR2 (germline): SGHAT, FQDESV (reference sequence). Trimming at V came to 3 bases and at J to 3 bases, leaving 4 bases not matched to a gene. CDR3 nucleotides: TGTGCCAGCAGCTTTAGGACAGGGAGCTACGAGCAGTACGTC. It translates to CASSFRTGSYEQYV.

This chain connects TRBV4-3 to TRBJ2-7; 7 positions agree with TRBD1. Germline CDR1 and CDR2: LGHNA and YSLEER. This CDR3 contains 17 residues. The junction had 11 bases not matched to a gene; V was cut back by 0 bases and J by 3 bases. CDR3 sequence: CASSQDWDSGSLYEQYF. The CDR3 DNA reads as TGCGCCAGCAGCCAAGATTGGGACAGTGGGTCCCTCTACGAGCAGTACTTC.

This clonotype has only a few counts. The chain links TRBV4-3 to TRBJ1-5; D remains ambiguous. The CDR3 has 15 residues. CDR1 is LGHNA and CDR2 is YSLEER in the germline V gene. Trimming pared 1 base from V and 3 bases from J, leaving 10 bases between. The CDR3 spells CASSQVPGYNQPQHF. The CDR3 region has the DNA TGCGCCAGCAGCCAAGTGCCGGGGTACAATCAGCCCCAGCATTTT.

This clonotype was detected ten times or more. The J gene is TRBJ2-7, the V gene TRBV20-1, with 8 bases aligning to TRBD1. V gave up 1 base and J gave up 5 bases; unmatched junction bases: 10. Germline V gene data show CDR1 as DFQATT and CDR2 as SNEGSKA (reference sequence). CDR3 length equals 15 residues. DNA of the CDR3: TGCAGTGCTAGAGGTTTCTGGACAGGGTCCCACGAGCAGTACGTC. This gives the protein CSARGFWTGSHEQYV.

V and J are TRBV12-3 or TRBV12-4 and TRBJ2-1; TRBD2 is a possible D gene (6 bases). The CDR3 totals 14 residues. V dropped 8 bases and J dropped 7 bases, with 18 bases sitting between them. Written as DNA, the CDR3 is TGTGCCAGCGTTTGGGGGGTTTGGGGTAATGAGCAGTTCTTC. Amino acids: CASVWGVWGNEQFF.

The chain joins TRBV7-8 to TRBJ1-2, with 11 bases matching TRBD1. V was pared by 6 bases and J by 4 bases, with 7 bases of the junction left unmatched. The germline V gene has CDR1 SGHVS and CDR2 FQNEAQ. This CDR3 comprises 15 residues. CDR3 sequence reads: CASSQGTGGSYGYTF. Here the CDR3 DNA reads TGTGCCAGCAGTCAGGGGACAGGGGGATCCTATGGCTACACCTTC.

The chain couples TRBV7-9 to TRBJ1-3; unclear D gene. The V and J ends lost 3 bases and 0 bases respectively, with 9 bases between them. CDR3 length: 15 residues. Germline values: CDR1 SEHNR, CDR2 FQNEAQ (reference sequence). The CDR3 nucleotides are TGTGCCAGCAGCTTTGACGGGATCTCTGGAAACACCATATATTTT. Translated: CASSFDGISGNTIYF.

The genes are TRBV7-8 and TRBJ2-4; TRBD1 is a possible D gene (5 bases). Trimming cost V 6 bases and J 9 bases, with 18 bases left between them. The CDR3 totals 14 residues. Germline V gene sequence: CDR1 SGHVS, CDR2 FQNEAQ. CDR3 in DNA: TGTGCCAGCAGTTTGGATAGGGGTGGGGTCATTCAGTACTTC. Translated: CASSLDRGGVIQYF.

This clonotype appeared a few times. The CDR3 DNA reads TGCAGCGTTTCGGGGCGGTCGGACATTCAGTACTTC. It encodes CSVSGRSDIQYF. The rearrangement links TRBV29-1 to TRBJ2-4; D possibly matches TRBD1 or TRBD2 (5 bases each). V was cut by 5 bases and J by 8 bases, with 13 bases left in between. CDR1 is SQVTM and CDR2 is ANQGSEA in the germline V gene. The CDR3 length is 12 residues. Full variable domain (remainder filled in from reference TRBV29-1 and TRBJ2-4): SAVISQKPSRDICQRGTSLTIQCQVDSQVTMMFWYRQQPGQSLTLIATANQGSEATYESGFVIDKFPISRPNLTFSTLTVSNMSPEDSSIYLCSVSGRSDIQYFGAGTRLSVL.

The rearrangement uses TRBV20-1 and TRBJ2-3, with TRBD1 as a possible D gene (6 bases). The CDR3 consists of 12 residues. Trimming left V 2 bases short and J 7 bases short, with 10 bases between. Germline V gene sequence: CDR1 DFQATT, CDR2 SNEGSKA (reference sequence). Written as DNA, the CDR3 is TGCAGTGCTAGACCCACAGGGTATACGCAGTATTTT. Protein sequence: CSARPTGYTQYF.

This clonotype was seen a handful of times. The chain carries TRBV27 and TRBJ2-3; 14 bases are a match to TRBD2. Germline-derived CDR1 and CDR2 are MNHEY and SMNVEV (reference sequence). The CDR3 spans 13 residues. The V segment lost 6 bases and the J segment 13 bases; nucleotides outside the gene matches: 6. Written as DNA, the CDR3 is TGTGCCAGCAGGCGACTAGCGGGGGGGTCGAAGTATTTT. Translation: CASRRLAGGSKYF.

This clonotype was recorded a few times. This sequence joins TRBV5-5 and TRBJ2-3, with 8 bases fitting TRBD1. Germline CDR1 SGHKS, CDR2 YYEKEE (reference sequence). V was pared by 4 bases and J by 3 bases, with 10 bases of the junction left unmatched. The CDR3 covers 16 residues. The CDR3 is CASSPSRQGMTDTQYF. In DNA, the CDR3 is TGTGCCAGCAGCCCATCCAGACAGGGGATGACAGATACGCAGTATTTT. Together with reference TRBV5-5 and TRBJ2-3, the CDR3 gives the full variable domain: DAGVTQSPTHLIKTRGQQVTLRCSPISGHKSVSWYQQVLGQGPQFIFQYYEKEERGRGNFPDRFSARQFPNYSSELNVNALLLGDSALYLCASSPSRQGMTDTQYFGPGTRLTVL.

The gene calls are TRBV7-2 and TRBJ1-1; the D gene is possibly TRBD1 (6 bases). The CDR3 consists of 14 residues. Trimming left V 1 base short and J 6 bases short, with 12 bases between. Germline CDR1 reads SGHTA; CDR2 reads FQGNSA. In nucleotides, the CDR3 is TGTGCCAGCAGCTTAGAAACAGGGAGGGCTGAAGCTTTCTTT. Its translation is CASSLETGRAEAFF.

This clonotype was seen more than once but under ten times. In DNA, the CDR3 is TGCGCCAGCAGCCAAGATCTCGCGGGATTGAACACCATATATTTT. It specifies CASSQDLAGLNTIYF. The chain uses TRBV4-3 and TRBJ1-3; D is unresolved. CDR1 is LGHNA, CDR2 YSLEER, per germline. The CDR3 covers 15 residues. With 0 bases removed from V and 7 bases from J, the gap between germline ends came to 13 bases.

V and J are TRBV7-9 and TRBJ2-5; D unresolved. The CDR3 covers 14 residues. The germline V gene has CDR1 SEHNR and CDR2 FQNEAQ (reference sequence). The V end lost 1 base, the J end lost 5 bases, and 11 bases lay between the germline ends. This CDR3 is CASSLDRVRETQYF. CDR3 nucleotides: TGTGCCAGCAGCTTAGATCGGGTGCGGGAGACCCAGTACTTC. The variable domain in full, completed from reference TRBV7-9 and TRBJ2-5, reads DTGVSQNPRHKITKRGQNVTFRCDPISEHNRLYWYRQTLGQGPEFLTYFQNEAQLEKSRLLSDRFSAERPKGSFSTLEIQRTEQGDSAMYLCASSLDRVRETQYFGPGTRLLVL.

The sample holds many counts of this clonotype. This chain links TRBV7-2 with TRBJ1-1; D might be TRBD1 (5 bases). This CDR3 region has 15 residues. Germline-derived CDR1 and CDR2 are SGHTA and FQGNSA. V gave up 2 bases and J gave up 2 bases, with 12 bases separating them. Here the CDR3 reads CASSLYGGVNTEAFF. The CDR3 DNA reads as TGTGCCAGCAGCTTATATGGGGGGGTAAACACTGAAGCTTTCTTT.

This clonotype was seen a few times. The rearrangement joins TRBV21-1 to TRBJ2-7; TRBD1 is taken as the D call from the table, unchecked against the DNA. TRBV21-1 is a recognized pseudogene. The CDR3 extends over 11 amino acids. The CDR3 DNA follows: TGTGCCAGCACCCGGATCTACGAGCAGTACGTC. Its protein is CASTRIYEQYV.

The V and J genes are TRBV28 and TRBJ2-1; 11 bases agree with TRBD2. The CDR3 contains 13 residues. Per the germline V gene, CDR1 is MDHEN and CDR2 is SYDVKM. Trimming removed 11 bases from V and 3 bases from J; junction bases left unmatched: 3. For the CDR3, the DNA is TGTGCCTCCGGGACTAGCGGCTACAATGAGCAGTTCTTC. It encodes CASGTSGYNEQFF. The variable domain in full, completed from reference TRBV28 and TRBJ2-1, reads DVKVTQSSRYLVKRTGEKVFLECVQDMDHENMFWYRQDPGLGLRLIYFSYDVKMKEKGDIPEGYSVSREKKERFSLILESASTNQTSMYLCASGTSGYNEQFFGPGTRLTVL.

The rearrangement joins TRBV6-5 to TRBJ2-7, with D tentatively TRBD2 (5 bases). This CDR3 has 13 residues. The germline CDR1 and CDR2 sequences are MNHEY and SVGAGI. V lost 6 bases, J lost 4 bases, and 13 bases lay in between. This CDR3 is CASRKLEDYEQYV. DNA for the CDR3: TGTGCCAGCAGGAAACTAGAGGATTACGAGCAGTACGTC.

The CDR3 DNA reads as TGTGCCAGTAGTAGTACCCCTGAAGCTTTCTTT. Its translation is CASSSTPEAFF. This chain connects TRBV19 to TRBJ1-1; D gene uncertain. Looked up from germline, CDR1 is LNHDA and CDR2 is SQIVND (reference sequence). V lost 4 bases and J 6 bases, leaving 6 bases between the germline ends. The CDR3 has 11 amino acids.

In DNA, the CDR3 is TGTGCCAGCAGATTGTTGGGGGCCCGGGAGACCCAGTACTTC. Protein sequence: CASRLLGARETQYF. The rearrangement links TRBV12-3 or TRBV12-4 to TRBJ2-5; tentative D call: TRBD1 (6 bases). The V end was cut by 6 bases, the J end by 5 bases, with 16 bases between. The CDR3 contains 14 residues.